What follows are 5 T cell receptor beta chains derived from one specimen sequenced in a study of post-analysis software for immune sequencing data. Study results and caveats: About 5 TRBV segments occurring more often in patients than controls included TRBV5-6, TRBV5-1 and TRBV20-1.

Researchers reported that TCR beta cDNA libraries carried unique molecular identifiers. TCRdb analysed the PCR reads with MiXCR anew, one entry per CDR3 protein. The sample holds hundreds of thousands of distinct CDR3 sequences, roughly half seen once. These receptors' antigens are unknown. What was sequenced was blood. These receptors originate from a girl aged 10 to 17 with multiple sclerosis.

This clonotype was seen a handful of times. This chain joins TRBV6-1 and TRBJ2-3; 10 bases agree with TRBD2. V lost 2 bases, J lost 4 bases, and 3 bases stayed unmatched. CDR1 is MNHNS and CDR2 is SASEGT in the germline V gene. The CDR3 contains 15 residues. CDR3 DNA sequence: TGTGCCAGCAGTGAATGGAGCGGGAGGGCAGATACGCAGTATTTT. Its translation: CASSEWSGRADTQYF.

This chain connects TRBV6-6 to TRBJ2-7, with 12 bases that match TRBD2. This CDR3 is built from 16 residues. Per germline, CDR1 MNHNY and CDR2 SVGAGI (reference sequence). Trimming removed 7 bases from V and 0 bases from J; junction bases left unmatched: 7. The CDR3 loop is CASTDSTSGSSYEQYF. DNA for the CDR3: TGTGCCAGCACGGATTCGACTAGCGGGAGCTCCTACGAGCAGTACTTC.

The rearrangement joins TRBV20-1 to TRBJ2-1, with 8 nucleotides matching TRBD2. Per the germline V gene, CDR1 is DFQATT and CDR2 is SNEGSKA (reference sequence). The trim removed 6 bases at V and 8 bases at J, leaving 12 bases unmatched. CDR3 size: 14 residues. CDR3 coding DNA: TGCAGTGCGAGACACGGCGGGGGGAGCTATGAGCAGTTCTTC. Its protein product is CSARHGGGSYEQFF.

J is TRBJ1-1 and V is TRBV15, with D possibly being TRBD1 (6 bases). The V gene's germline CDR1 is LNHNV and CDR2 YYDKDF (reference sequence). V was shortened by 3 bases and J by 3 bases, with 11 bases between the two germline ends. This CDR3 is 14 amino acids long. The chain's CDR3 is CATSRDSTYTEAFF. The CDR3 nucleotides are TGTGCCACCAGCAGGGACAGTACCTACACTGAAGCTTTCTTT.

The J gene is TRBJ2-7, the V gene TRBV15; a possible D gene is TRBD1 (6 bases). Looked up from germline, CDR1 is LNHNV and CDR2 is YYDKDF (reference sequence). Trimming removed 2 bases from V and 4 bases from J, with 12 bases in between. This CDR3 has 14 residues. CDR3 amino acids: CATSRFPQGYEQYF. In DNA, the CDR3 is TGTGCCACCAGCAGATTCCCCCAGGGGTACGAGCAGTACTTC.